The T cell receptor (beta chain) described here comes from a study of T-cell memory formation after mild COVID-19. Study-level results: Clones from the second wave (peaking day 37) had unconfirmed SARS-CoV-2 specificity.

This clonotype has a handful of counts. The antigen is undetermined. The V gene's germline CDR1 is DFQATT and CDR2 SNEGSKA (reference sequence). V shed 3 bases and J shed 3 bases, with 12 bases lying between them. The length of the CDR3 is 13 residues. TCRdb passed the 5' RACE reads through MiXCR, listing each CDR3 protein once. The sample comprises approximately 430,000 distinct CDR3 sequences, around a quarter of which are singletons, and less than 15% rests with the top ten. The sequence derives from an adult woman who had mild COVID-19 (a few samples of this study predate the infection). Cell type and time point are not known. Sequenced material: PBMCs or a T cell subset sorted from them (not recorded which). The chain recombines TRBV20-1 with TRBJ2-7; D might be TRBD2 (6 bases). This CDR3 reads CSARPGESYEQYF. The DNA for the CDR3 is TGCAGTGCTAGGCCGGGGGAGAGCTACGAGCAGTACTTC.